This record covers a single T cell receptor beta chain. This record belongs to a study of PD-1 blockade in classical Hodgkin lymphoma. Measured with immunoSEQ multiplex PCR; TCRdb has only the in-frame clones, and not every one. The sample has just over 15,000 clones; roughly 86% are singletons. Time point indicated: newly diagnosed, previously untreated cHL patient sample. Magnetic depletion of unwanted cells isolated CD4+ T cells from thawed PBMCs. The CDR3 extends over 16 amino acids. V shed 5 bases, J shed 0 bases, and the junction held 6 bases outside the gene matches. Germline V gives CDR1 SEHNR, CDR2 FQNEAQ (reference sequence).

The sequence was collected from a human donor with classical Hodgkin lymphoma. Material: CD4+ T cells from blood. The V call is TRBV7-9, the J call TRBJ2-5, with TRBD1 identical over 10 bases. CDR3 coding DNA: TGTGCCAGCAGCCTCGGACAGGGGGGGTACCAAGAGACCCAGTACTTC. Its protein is CASSLGQGGYQETQYF. Using reference TRBV7-9 and TRBJ2-5 for the parts outside the CDR3, the full variable domain is DTGVSQNPRHKITKRGQNVTFRCDPISEHNRLYWYRQTLGQGPEFLTYFQNEAQLEKSRLLSDRFSAERPKGSFSTLEIQRTEQGDSAMYLCASSLGQGGYQETQYFGPGTRLLVL.